The source of this T cell receptor beta chain is a study of OX40 agonist ivuxolimab in advanced cancers. About the study: Ivuxolimab is a fully human IgG2 antibody that activates OX40 (CD134). The patients received ivuxolimab by intravenous route every 2 weeks at 0.01 to 10 mg/kg.

Assay: immunoSEQ multiplex PCR; the TCRdb copy retains only in-frame clones and omits some. The sample contains 50,000 to 65,000 clones, roughly four fifths of which appear only once. Turning to this clone: Its antigen is as yet unknown.

The germline V gene has CDR1 SGHRS and CDR2 YFSETQ. The CDR3 spans 14 residues. Unmatched junction bases numbered 3, after V lost 3 bases and J lost 8 bases. Notes on the study in general: Dosing at 0.1 to 3.0 mg/kg was accompanied by clonal expansion of CD4+ and CD8+ blood T cells by week 6.

V gene TRBV5-1 combines with J gene TRBJ2-1, with TRBD2 matching 12 bases. Sequences were derived from CD4+ or CD8+ T cells sorted from blood, sampled in a trial of the OX40 agonist ivuxolimab. The receptor was derived from an adult with an advanced solid tumor such as melanoma, head and neck, liver or kidney cancer. Here the CDR3 DNA reads TGCGCCAGCAGCTCTAGCGGGGGGGCGGATGAGCAGTTCTTC. It specifies CASSSSGGADEQFF.